This T cell receptor (beta chain) was captured in a study of blood T cell repertoires in COVID-19. Those who participated ranged in age from roughly 18 to 89 years and resided in about two dozen US areas. Either two negative PCRs, clearance, or symptom resolution qualified Cohort 3 donors as recovered. Source study methods: Quantification of nucleated cells was approximated via reference gene primer amplification. TCRdb's copy holds only in-frame clones and misses some; the assay was immunoSEQ multiplex PCR. V, J and clone size reflect that table, while D and trimming were determined from the DNA. The sample contains about 430,000 clones, 75% to 90% of which appear only once. Input material: PBMCs or T cells enriched from blood (not recorded which). The receptor's source is a man younger than 45 who had recovered from COVID-19.

The CDR3, as DNA: TGTGCCAGCAGCCAAGATTTTCCGGGACAGGGGATAGAGACCCAGTACTTC. Translated: CASSQDFPGQGIETQYF. The gene calls are TRBV14 and TRBJ2-5, with TRBD1 identical over 10 bases. The CDR3 length is 17 residues. CDR1 and CDR2 from the germline V gene are SGHDN and FVKESK. V trimming: 0 bases; J trimming: 4 bases; junction bases outside the gene matches: 8. The variable domain in full, with the rest retrieved from reference TRBV14 and TRBJ2-5, is EAGVTQFPSHSVIEKGQTVTLRCDPISGHDNLYWYRRVMGKEIKFLLHFVKESKQDESGMPNNRFLAERTGGTYSTLKVQPAELEDSGVYFCASSQDFPGQGIETQYFGPGTRLLVL.